Following are 12 T cell receptor beta chains from one sample sequenced in a study of early T cells in non-severe SARS-CoV-2 infection. TCRdb independently ran MiXCR on the 5' RACE reads; one entry per CDR3 protein. The sample contains 35,000 to 45,000 distinct CDR3 sequences, roughly 6.6% of which appear only once. The specimen comprised whole blood, sampled at baseline. Source of these receptors: an adult who was a healthcare worker with PCR-confirmed SARS-CoV-2 infection or an uninfected control (not recorded which).

This clonotype has only a few counts. This sequence joins TRBV4-3 and TRBJ2-3, with a tentative D call TRBD1 (6 bases). With 3 bases removed from V and 10 bases from J, the gap between germline ends came to 17 bases. The CDR3 is 14 amino acids. Germline CDR1 reads LGHNA; CDR2 reads YSLEER. CDR3 sequence reads: CASSHGQRQKAQYF. CDR3 sequence (DNA): TGCGCCAGCAGCCATGGACAGAGGCAGAAGGCGCAGTATTTT.

The rearrangement joins TRBV3-1 to TRBJ1-2; TRBD1 is a possible D gene (5 bases). The CDR3 has 13 amino acids. The germline V and J ends were trimmed by 5 bases and 6 bases, with 13 bases remaining between them. The germline CDR1 and CDR2 sequences are LGHDT and YNNKEL (reference sequence). The CDR3 loop is CASSSGGRHGYTF. In DNA, the CDR3 is TGTGCCAGCAGCTCCGGGGGGAGGCATGGCTACACCTTC.

This clonotype was counted only a few times. The chain uses TRBV7-3 and TRBJ2-3; TRBD2 matches at 8 bases. Germline loops: CDR1 SGHTA, CDR2 FQGTGA. The CDR3 runs to 18 residues. The V gene end was trimmed by 2 bases and the J gene end by 2 bases; junction bases not matched to a gene: 12. In DNA form, the CDR3 reads TGTGCCAGCAGCTTACCCCCGGGGGGGTCAACTACCACAGATACGCAGTATTTT. This encodes CASSLPPGGSTTTDTQYF.

A few counts support this clonotype. The CDR3 sequence is CSARSPNSPLHF. The CDR3 region has the DNA TGCAGTGCTAGATCCCCAAATTCACCCCTCCACTTT. The V gene is TRBV20-1, the J gene TRBJ1-6; no firm D call. The V gene's germline CDR1 is DFQATT and CDR2 SNEGSKA (reference sequence). CDR3 length equals 12 residues. V was clipped by 2 bases and J by 7 bases, with 6 bases between them.

This clonotype was recorded at least ten times. The chain employs TRBV29-1 and TRBJ2-5; D is perhaps TRBD1 or TRBD2 (6 bases each). CDR1 is SQVTM, CDR2 ANQGSEA, per germline. V shed 3 bases and J shed 4 bases, with 12 bases lying between them. CDR3 length: 13 residues. For the CDR3, the DNA is TGCAGCGTTGAGGGGGGCCGTCGAGAGACCCAGTACTTC. Amino acid sequence: CSVEGGRRETQYF.

This clonotype was detected a few times. V is TRBV6-2 or TRBV6-3 and J is TRBJ1-2, with D maybe TRBD1 (5 bases). The V and J ends lost 2 bases and 1 base respectively, with 11 bases between them. Germline CDR1 is MNHEY and CDR2 is SVGEGT. This CDR3 comprises 15 residues. The CDR3 reads CASSYRGHSNYGYTF. The CDR3 nucleotides read TGTGCCAGCAGTTACCGAGGACACAGTAACTATGGCTACACCTTC.

This clonotype occurred many times. The chain uses TRBV10-3 and TRBJ1-4; 11 nucleotides line up with TRBD1. The germline CDR1 and CDR2 sequences are ENHRY and SYGVKD. There are 18 residues in the CDR3. With V trimmed by 3 bases and J by 0 bases, 6 bases remained unmatched. DNA of the CDR3: TGTGCCATCAGTGATCCGGGACAGGGGGAAACAACTAATGAAAAACTGTTTTTT. This codes for CAISDPGQGETTNEKLFF.

V is TRBV2 and J is TRBJ2-5; TRBD2 matches 8 bases. CDR1 SNHLY and CDR2 FYNNEI come from the germline V gene. Germline trimming cut 6 bases from V and 1 base from J; bases unmatched to any gene: 10. The CDR3 is made up of 16 amino acids. The CDR3 sequence: CASSLRRGGLQETQYF. CDR3 nucleotide sequence: TGTGCCAGCAGCCTCAGACGGGGGGGCCTCCAAGAGACCCAGTACTTC.

This clonotype turned up a few times. This chain uses TRBV4-1 with TRBJ2-7, with D hard to call. This CDR3 contains 14 residues. The V gene lost 1 base and the J gene lost 4 bases, with 11 bases spanning the gap. The germline V gene has CDR1 MGHRA and CDR2 YSYEKL. CDR3: CASSQAWVPYEQYF. In DNA, the CDR3 is TGCGCCAGCAGCCAAGCTTGGGTGCCGTACGAGCAGTACTTC.

The V and J genes are TRBV19 and TRBJ1-5; D gene ambiguous. Trimming stripped 7 bases from V and 0 bases from J, with 7 bases between. Per germline, CDR1 LNHDA and CDR2 SQIVND (reference sequence). The CDR3 runs 13 residues. CDR3 nucleotides: TGTGCCAGTACCGGAAATAGCAATCAGCCCCAGCATTTT. Translation: CASTGNSNQPQHF.

This clonotype came up many times. This chain joins TRBV4-2 and TRBJ2-1; D uncertain. The CDR3 is 13 amino acids. The germline V gene has CDR1 LGHNA and CDR2 YNFKEQ. V lost 3 bases, J lost 4 bases, and 7 bases lay in between. DNA for the CDR3: TGTGCCAGCAGCCAGTCTGGGTACAATGAGCAGTTCTTC. Translation: CASSQSGYNEQFF.

Only a few counts were recorded for this clonotype. The V call is TRBV6-1, the J call TRBJ1-2; D is perhaps TRBD1 (5 bases). Per germline, CDR1 MNHNS and CDR2 SASEGT. The CDR3 spans 12 residues. The germline V and J ends were trimmed by 4 bases and 13 bases, with 16 bases remaining between them. The chain's CDR3 is CASSVDTDPITF. CDR3 bases: TGTGCCAGCAGTGTGGACACCGACCCCATCACCTTC.